Included here is one T cell receptor beta chain sequence, with context. This sample was included in a study of blood T cell repertoires in COVID-19. Sequenced by immunoSEQ multiplex PCR; TCRdb stores in-frame clones only, minus some. The sample shows roughly 100,000 clones, roughly 83% of them seen only once. The CDR3 spans 17 residues. Germline assignment: CDR1 MNHNS and CDR2 SASEGT. Deletions cut 2 bases from V and 10 bases from J, with 21 bases between. This clonotype originated in a woman of 80 years or more with active or convalescent COVID-19. The chain is built from TRBV6-1 and TRBJ1-6, with D possibly matching TRBD1 (6 bases). The sequencing input was peripheral blood. CDR3 DNA sequence: TGTGCCAGCAGTGAAAATGCCATTCGGGGGGCAACCTCACCCCTCCACTTT. The encoded protein is CASSENAIRGATSPLHF.